The T cell receptor beta chain described here comes from a study of T cell responses to AZD1222 COVID-19 vaccine (dated by TCRdb to about 2021). In the study overall: TCR sequencing was performed for 233 trial participants, of whom roughly 200 were given two doses of AZD1222 and some 26 were given two doses of MenACWY control vaccine. Trial participants were enrolled by age into subgroups of 18-55, 56-69 and 70-plus years, and about 150, 27 and 61 TCR-sequenced participants, respectively, were included in these subgroups. Study-level results and caveats: Conclusions about previously exposed vaccinees were limited because only six AZD1222 recipients were SARS-CoV-2 seropositive at baseline. Vaccine-associated CD4 TCRs spanned the whole spike protein, with dominant responses in regions 160-218 and 743-854. Participants were mostly white British, with more females than males. The authors suggested clonal diversity may have been underestimated. Spike-specific TCR breadth and depth rose significantly after two AZD1222 doses compared with day 0 and with MenACWY recipients. In the small 56-69-year group, the increase in depth fell short of significance, most likely because of low power. Reportedly, almost half of the unique spike-specific TCRs recognized epitopes lying outside the regions that are mutated in the B.1.351 and B.1.1.7 variants. No day 14 peak-response samples were available, so repertoires were characterized only after the peak T cell response.

This specimen's time point label, per the study, means: about 28 days (+/-7) after the second vaccine dose. AZD1222 recipients given second doses at about 4 weeks or at about 12 weeks were pooled, since spike-specific TCR depth and breadth were not found to differ between the two schedules. Samples from vaccinated people were obtained from the UK trials COV001 and COV002, which included a single-blind randomized controlled phase 2/3 trial of AZD1222 (ChAdOx1 nCoV-19) in healthy adults. For TCRbeta chain sequencing, PBMC samples from trial participants were taken at day 0 and at day 28 after the second dose. This clone was detected a few times. The antigen it binds to is not known. There are no base qualities to consult, and no much larger clone falls within one base. The CDR3 regions of human TCRbeta chains were analyzed by immunosequencing. Per the source publication's procedure: TCRs in the repertoires were matched against a reference library of SARS-CoV-2-specific TCRs that had been generated with the MIRA antigen-specificity platform. Breadth meant the fraction of unique TCRs that were SARS-CoV-2-associated, whereas depth meant the fraction of total T cells that were SARS-CoV-2-associated. Using the MIRA data, each spike-specific TCR was mapped to the spike region that the TCR reacts to and placed in a CD4 or CD8 class. Log10-transformed breadth and depth values were compared by one-way ANOVA with Sidak's multiple comparisons tests. What TCRdb holds here is the immuneACCESS table cut down to in-frame rearrangements. Part of the clones is not present; checked against another copy, under half of the missing clones reflect an unresolved V gene, and the others are unexplained. V and J calls plus clone size are reproduced from that table; the DNA served to infer D and trimming. The sample table shows some 120,000 clones, and roughly 86% are seen once. 3% of the sample is held by the ten biggest clonotypes.

The germline V and J ends show losses of 0 bases and 7 bases respectively, and no gene match explains 2 bases of the junction. The CDR3 covers 13 residues, taking in both the cysteine and the phenylalanine. Just the 39-base CDR3 DNA is kept, in frame starting at base 1. Per the germline V gene, SGHDT is the CDR1 and YYEEEE is the CDR2. This sequence was found in an adult who received the AZD1222 COVID-19 vaccine. The source was peripheral blood, collected 28 days after the second AZD1222 dose. The V and J genes are TRBV5-6 and TRBJ1-2; 8 bases in the junction line up with TRBD1. The CDR3: CASSLGTGSGYTF. The DNA reads as follows: TGTGCCAGCAGCTTGGGGACAGGGTCTGGCTACACCTTC.